This T cell receptor (beta chain) is from a study of OX40 agonist ivuxolimab in advanced cancers. Describing the broader study: Ivuxolimab was a fully human IgG2 agonistic monoclonal antibody targeting the costimulatory receptor OX40 (CD134). Intravenous ivuxolimab was administered to patients every 2 weeks at six dose levels: 0.01, 0.1, 0.3, 1.5, 3 and 10 mg/kg. Among the roughly 50 dose-escalation patients, around 19 had hepatocellular carcinoma, 15 melanoma, 9 renal cell carcinoma and 9 head and neck cancer. The dose-escalation cohort was about 86% male with a mean age of approximately 60 years, ranging from roughly 20 to 85. Patients were allowed to have had prior anti-PD-1, anti-PD-L1 or anti-CTLA-4 therapy, and 40% of the dose-escalation patients had been treated with checkpoint inhibitors. Partial responses occurred in three dose-escalation patients, of whom one had hepatocellular carcinoma and two had cutaneous melanoma. Peripheral TCRbeta sequencing aimed to test whether ivuxolimab altered TCR sequence diversity and caused clonal T-cell expansion. The monotherapy dose-escalation portion (N = 52 patients) of the phase I ivuxolimab trial is reported in the paper.

At the junction V is shortened by 7 bases and J by 4 bases; bases outside the gene matches: 8. The germline V gene yields MDHEN for CDR1 and SYDVKM for CDR2. Counted from cysteine to phenylalanine, this CDR3 has 15 amino acids. Of the read, only the CDR3 DNA is kept; its 45 bases are in frame from base 1. Details on this clone: The target of this receptor is not known. No base-level quality is on record; no much larger clone is a single base apart. Other DNA sequences in this specimen translate into the identical CDR3.

Patients with autoimmune disease history or receiving systemic immunosuppression were excluded from the trial. Peripheral blood for TCR sequencing was collected from all dose cohorts at baseline, on cycle 4 day 1, and on cycle 7 day 1. Samples were obtained from an open-label, multicenter, first-in-human phase I dose-escalation trial of ivuxolimab. Adults with locally advanced or metastatic melanoma, renal cell, hepatocellular, or head and neck squamous cell carcinoma were enrolled in the trial. CD4+ and CD8+ T cells were sorted separately from peripheral blood before TCR sequencing. Study-wide conclusions, independent of this receptor: After ivuxolimab, expanded clones were on average more numerous among CD8+ T cells than among CD4+ T cells. Antigen specificity was not determined for the clonally expanded peripheral T cells. In partial responders in the 0.1-3.0 mg/kg groups, normalized peripheral clonal expansion was found to be among the lowest, especially among CD8+ T cells. Low levels of normalized T-cell clonal expansion were also seen in some patients who did not respond. At doses of 0.1 to 3.0 mg/kg, clonal expansion of both CD4+ and CD8+ T cells in blood was seen between baseline and week 6.

Genomic DNA was extracted from sorted cells for sequencing of the TCRbeta CDR3 region. The immunoSEQ Assay was used to sequence the TCRbeta CDR3 regions. The immuneACCESS repertoire file appears here via TCRdb, limited to in-frame rearrangements. These files lack a portion of the clones; in checked studies, under half of the deficit traces to unresolved V genes, and the cause of the others is not known. Counted in this sample were 45,000 to 55,000 clones; about 85% of them appeared once. The ten largest clones represent roughly 9.6% of the sample. The chain was built from TRBV28 and TRBJ2-7; 12 central bases correspond to TRBD2. This sequence originates from an adult with an advanced solid tumor such as melanoma, head and neck, liver or kidney cancer. Sample: CD4+ or CD8+ T cells sorted from blood, taken in a trial of the OX40 agonist ivuxolimab. The CDR3 is CASTNGLAGKYEQYF. The sequenced DNA is TGTGCCAGCACCAATGGACTAGCGGGGAAATACGAGCAGTACTTC. When the CDR3 is completed using the reference TRBV28 and TRBJ2-7 genes on either side, the full variable domain is DVKVTQSSRYLVKRTGEKVFLECVQDMDHENMFWYRQDPGLGLRLIYFSYDVKMKEKGDIPEGYSVSREKKERFSLILESASTNQTSMYLCASTNGLAGKYEQYFGPGTRLTVT.